This passage covers 9 T cell receptor beta chains from one sample sequenced in a study of blood T cell repertoires in COVID-19. Produced via immunoSEQ multiplex PCR; TCRdb's table is partial and in-frame only. The sample lists 170,000 or so clones; approximately 90% were seen once. Material for sequencing was peripheral blood. The source is a man between 18 and 35 years old who had recovered from COVID-19.

The chain carries TRBV9 and TRBJ1-1; 7 bases are shared with TRBD1. CDR1 and CDR2 from the germline V gene are SGDLS and YYNGEE. The junction had 5 bases not matched to a gene; V was cut back by 4 bases and J by 5 bases. CDR3 length: 13 residues. CDR3 nucleotide sequence: TGTGCCAGCAGCCTCAGGGGGTGGACTGAAGCTTTCTTT. This gives the protein CASSLRGWTEAFF.

The chain combines TRBV6-2 or TRBV6-3 with TRBJ2-4; no clear D gene. CDR1 MNHEY and CDR2 SVGEGT come from the germline V gene. V was shortened by 4 bases and J by 1 base, with 5 bases between the two germline ends. The CDR3 is 13 residues long. The CDR3 is CASSSGAKNIQYF. In DNA form, the CDR3 reads TGTGCCAGCAGTTCCGGGGCCAAAAACATTCAGTACTTC.

This chain joins TRBV3-1 (or the pseudogene TRBV3-2) and TRBJ1-1, with no clear D. In germline, CDR1 is LGHDT, CDR2 YNNKEL (reference sequence). The V end was cut by 2 bases, the J end by 0 bases, with 7 bases between. The CDR3 runs 14 residues. In DNA, the CDR3 is TGTGCCAGCAGCCAAACAGTGTTGAACACTGAAGCTTTCTTT. Translation gives CASSQTVLNTEAFF.

The chain has TRBV27 and TRBJ1-1, with D perhaps TRBD1 (6 bases). Germline assignment: CDR1 MNHEY and CDR2 SMNVEV (reference sequence). Trimming took off 4 bases at V and 11 bases at J, with 11 bases between the two ends. The CDR3 has 11 residues. As DNA, the CDR3 is TGTGCCAGCAGTTGGGGACAAGACGCTTTCTTT. Translating it yields CASSWGQDAFF.

The CDR3 sequence: CAISSGTGNTDTQYF. CDR3 sequence (DNA): TGTGCCATCAGCTCCGGGACAGGGAACACAGATACGCAGTATTTT. The chain is built from TRBV10-3 and TRBJ2-3; 9 bases are shared with TRBD1. In germline, CDR1 is ENHRY, CDR2 SYGVKD. The CDR3 totals 15 residues. Trimming removed 6 bases from V and 2 bases from J; junction bases left unmatched: 6.

The chain recombines TRBV6-6 with TRBJ1-4; TRBD1 might be the D (5 bases). The CDR3 sequence is 13 residues long. Germline loops: CDR1 MNHNY, CDR2 SVGAGI (reference sequence). Trimming took off 10 bases at V and 7 bases at J, with 16 bases between the two ends. Here the CDR3 DNA reads TGTGCCACTGGAGGGACCCGGGGTGAAAAACTGTTTTTT. Residues: CATGGTRGEKLFF.

This clone showed up just once. The chain recombines TRBV18 with TRBJ1-2, with D possibly TRBD1 on 5 matching bases. The V and J ends lost 0 bases and 5 bases respectively, with 13 bases between them. CDR3 length: 15 residues. The germline CDR1 and CDR2 sequences are KGHSH and LQKENI. Written as DNA, the CDR3 is TGTGCCAGCTCACCACCGGGGCCCCCCATGTATGGCTACACCTTC. Protein product: CASSPPGPPMYGYTF.

The chain recombines TRBV4-3 with TRBJ1-2; 9 bases fit TRBD1. After removal of 4 bases from V and 2 bases from J, the junction contained 5 bases not matched to a gene. The CDR3 runs to 15 residues. Germline CDR1 LGHNA, CDR2 YSLEER. Written as DNA, the CDR3 is TGCGCCAGCAGCCCGGACAGGGGAGGGAACTATGGCTACACCTTC. Translated, it gives CASSPDRGGNYGYTF.

The chain joins TRBV5-5 to TRBJ1-2; D perhaps matches TRBD1 (5 bases). This CDR3 is 14 amino acids long. V lost 0 bases, J lost 7 bases, and 13 bases lay in between. Germline lookup yields CDR1 SGHKS and CDR2 YYEKEE (reference sequence). The CDR3 loop reads CASSLEAGRVGYTF. The CDR3 region has the DNA TGTGCCAGCAGCTTGGAGGCAGGGAGGGTTGGCTACACCTTC.